The subject of this entry is one TCR beta chain. This entry comes from a study of blood T cell repertoires in COVID-19. On the study more broadly: Samples taken during acute and convalescent COVID-19 were collected in the United States, Italy and Spain.

The table came from immunoSEQ multiplex PCR; TCRdb's copy has only in-frame clones and leaves some out. The profile covers under 300,000 clones, with roughly 83% appearing a single time and roughly an eighth taken by the ten largest. The CDR3 has 13 residues. V was trimmed by 4 bases and J by 7 bases, leaving 13 bases between them. The germline CDR1 and CDR2 sequences are SGHTA and FQGNSA. This clonotype was obtained from a man aged 80 or over with acute or convalescent COVID-19. Sample: peripheral blood. The rearrangement joins TRBV7-2 to TRBJ1-2; tentative D call: TRBD1 (6 bases). CDR3 nucleotide sequence: TGTGCCAGCAGCTCCCGACAGGCCCTTGGCTACACCTTC. Protein sequence: CASSSRQALGYTF.